Each of the 20 T cell receptor beta chains below was sequenced from the same sample in a study of T cells after yellow fever vaccination. TCRdb independently ran MiXCR on the 5' RACE reads; one entry per CDR3 protein. The table has about 260,000 distinct CDR3 sequences, under 15% seen once. This specimen consisted of CD4+ T cells sorted from PBMCs, obtained 45 days after the yellow fever booster vaccination. These receptors originate from a man aged 25 to 40 who received the YFV17D yellow fever vaccine.

The chain uses TRBV19 and TRBJ1-6; D might be TRBD1 (6 bases). CDR3 size: 15 residues. The V end was cut by 3 bases, the J end by 6 bases, with 12 bases between. Germline lookup yields CDR1 LNHDA and CDR2 SQIVND (reference sequence). The CDR3 sequence: CASSIAGTLNSPLHF. CDR3 coding DNA: TGTGCCAGTAGTATCGCCGGGACACTTAATTCACCCCTCCACTTT.

The chain has TRBV20-1 and TRBJ2-3; the match to TRBD2 covers 9 bases. CDR1 and CDR2 from the germline V gene are DFQATT and SNEGSKA (reference sequence). This CDR3 has 14 residues. The trim removed 1 base at V and 6 bases at J, leaving 5 bases unmatched. CDR3: CSARGASGIDTQYF. The CDR3 nucleotides read TGCAGTGCTAGAGGGGCTAGCGGGATTGATACGCAGTATTTT.

This clonotype has a handful of counts. The V and J genes are TRBV2 and TRBJ2-7; 8 bases match TRBD1. CDR3 length equals 15 residues. V was pared by 2 bases and J by 0 bases, with 3 bases of the junction left unmatched. Germline-derived CDR1 and CDR2 are SNHLY and FYNNEI. CDR3 protein: CASSEMGQASYEQYF. The CDR3 DNA is TGTGCCAGCAGTGAAATGGGACAGGCCTCCTACGAGCAGTACTTC.

This chain joins TRBV30 and TRBJ1-1, with a weak D call TRBD1 (5 bases). This CDR3 region has 16 residues. CDR1 and CDR2 (germline): GTSNPN, SVGIG (reference sequence). V was pared by 3 bases and J by 3 bases, with 20 bases between. DNA for the CDR3: TGTGCCTGGAGAACAGGCTGGGATTTGGGAGACACTGAAGCTTTCTTT. This codes for CAWRTGWDLGDTEAFF. The full variable domain, with the rest looked up from reference TRBV30 and TRBJ1-1, is SQTIHQWPATLVQPVGSPLSLECTVEGTSNPNLYWYRQAAGRGLQLLFYSVGIGQISSEVPQNLSASRPQDRQFILSSKKLLLSDSGFYLCAWRTGWDLGDTEAFFGQGTRLTVV.

This clonotype was counted a few times. The chain links TRBV7-3 to TRBJ1-1; D ambiguous. V was cut by 0 bases and J by 3 bases, with 8 bases left in between. The CDR3 contains 14 residues. Looked up from germline, CDR1 is SGHTA and CDR2 is FQGTGA. The CDR3 DNA sequence: TGTGCCAGCAGCTTAACAGACCAGTACACTGAAGCTTTCTTT. This encodes CASSLTDQYTEAFF. Complete variable domain (other parts from reference TRBV7-3 and TRBJ1-1): GAGVSQTPSNKVTEKGKYVELRCDPISGHTALYWYRQSLGQGPEFLIYFQGTGAADDSGLPNDRFFAVRPEGSVSTLKIQRTERGDSAVYLCASSLTDQYTEAFFGQGTRLTVV.

This clonotype was seen ten or more times. V gene TRBV27 combines with J gene TRBJ2-3; D unresolved. Trimming cost V 2 bases and J 5 bases, with 5 bases left between them. The V gene's germline CDR1 is MNHEY and CDR2 SMNVEV (reference sequence). CDR3 length: 12 amino acids. DNA of the CDR3: TGTGCCAGCAGTTTAGAAGGAGATACGCAGTATTTT. This encodes CASSLEGDTQYF.

This clonotype was detected only a few times. The chain uses TRBV27 and TRBJ1-1; tentatively, D is TRBD1 (6 bases). With 7 bases removed from V and 7 bases from J, the gap between germline ends came to 22 bases. CDR1 and CDR2 (germline): MNHEY, SMNVEV (reference sequence). CDR3 length equals 15 residues. CDR3 nucleotide sequence: TGTGCCAGCACCAAATGGGGGGCAGCTATGCGTGAAGCTTTCTTT. This gives the protein CASTKWGAAMREAFF.

This clonotype appeared a few times. The V call is TRBV10-3, the J call TRBJ2-1; D might be TRBD2 (6 bases). CDR1 ENHRY and CDR2 SYGVKD come from the germline V gene. V was pared by 11 bases and J by 9 bases, with 20 bases between. The CDR3 has 13 residues. The CDR3 bases are TGTGCCGGGGCCCCCGCGGGAAGGGGTGAGCAGTTCTTC. This codes for CAGAPAGRGEQFF.

This clonotype turned up a few times. This rearrangement joins TRBV12-3 or TRBV12-4 to TRBJ1-3; no firm D call. The V gene lost 6 bases and the J gene lost 8 bases, with 8 bases spanning the gap. The CDR3 loop spans 11 amino acids. This CDR3 is CASSSFDTIYF. CDR3 sequence (DNA): TGTGCCAGCAGCTCTTTCGACACCATATATTTT.

The table lists this clonotype with a few counts. This chain links TRBV3-1 with TRBJ1-1, with a tentative D call TRBD1 (6 bases). Germline CDR1 is LGHDT and CDR2 is YNNKEL (reference sequence). This CDR3 comprises 16 residues. V was trimmed by 8 bases and J by 6 bases, leaving 25 bases between them. Written as DNA, the CDR3 is TGTGCCAGCCGACACCGACAGGACGGCCTATACGCTGAAGCTTTCTTT. It codes for CASRHRQDGLYAEAFF.

This clonotype occurred a few times. The chain recombines TRBV7-9 with TRBJ1-6, with D possibly TRBD1 on 5 matching bases. The CDR3 consists of 13 residues. Trimming pared 5 bases from V and 10 bases from J, leaving 12 bases between. From germline, CDR1 is SEHNR and CDR2 FQNEAQ (reference sequence). CDR3 loop: CASSLGTSSPLHF. The CDR3 nucleotides are TGTGCCAGCAGCCTCGGGACTTCATCACCCCTCCACTTT. Full variable domain (rest looked up from reference TRBV7-9 and TRBJ1-6): DTGVSQNPRHKITKRGQNVTFRCDPISEHNRLYWYRQTLGQGPEFLTYFQNEAQLEKSRLLSDRFSAERPKGSFSTLEIQRTEQGDSAMYLCASSLGTSSPLHFGNGTRLTVT.

The sample holds a few counts of this clonotype. The genes are TRBV25-1 and TRBJ2-5, with a tentative D call TRBD1 (5 bases). The germline V gene encodes CDR1 MGHDK and CDR2 SYGVNS. The CDR3 covers 13 residues. The germline V and J ends were trimmed by 1 base and 4 bases, with 7 bases remaining between them. The CDR3 DNA reads TGTGCCAGCAGTGAATTGGACACAGAGACCCAGTACTTC. Its protein product is CASSELDTETQYF.

V usage is TRBV14 and J usage is TRBJ2-3, with D maybe TRBD2 (6 bases). With 1 base removed from V and 4 bases from J, the gap between germline ends came to 12 bases. Germline loops: CDR1 SGHDN, CDR2 FVKESK. The CDR3 is made up of 15 amino acids. CDR3 in DNA: TGTGCCAGCAGCCAAGTGGCGGGAAGTTCAGATACGCAGTATTTT. The encoded protein is CASSQVAGSSDTQYF.

This clonotype occurred a few times. This chain joins TRBV20-1 and TRBJ1-4; D might be TRBD1 (5 bases). The germline gives CDR1 DFQATT, CDR2 SNEGSKA (reference sequence). The CDR3 consists of 13 residues. The V end was cut by 6 bases, the J end by 7 bases, with 15 bases between. CDR3 loop: CSARGPGSEKLFF. CDR3 nucleotides: TGCAGTGCCCGAGGGCCAGGGAGTGAAAAACTGTTTTTT.

The sample holds many counts of this clonotype. The chain is built from TRBV12-3 or TRBV12-4 and TRBJ2-7; D not certain. V was clipped by 4 bases and J by 7 bases, with 11 bases between them. CDR3 size: 12 residues. The CDR3 sequence: CASSYTDLEQYF. In DNA form, the CDR3 reads TGTGCCAGCAGTTACACGGACCTTGAGCAGTACTTC.

This clonotype was detected a few times. One end of the junction fails to match germline, which may point to a read error. CDR3 DNA: TGTGCCAGCAGTATATCCCCGACAGGTGGCTACAATGAGCAGTTCTTC. Residues: CASSISPTGGYNEQFF. V and J are TRBV27 and TRBJ2-1, with D perhaps matching TRBD1 (6 bases). CDR1 and CDR2 (germline): MNHEY, SMNVEV (reference sequence). This CDR3 is 16 amino acids long.

This clonotype was counted a few times. Here the CDR3 DNA reads TGCGCCAGCAGCAGTTCCCCCGTAGGCGGATCACCCCTCCACTTT. Translating gives CASSSSPVGGSPLHF. The chain combines TRBV10-2 with TRBJ1-6; D remains unclear. CDR1 is WSHSY, CDR2 SAAADI, per germline. The ends were cut back, 6 bases at V and 10 bases at J, with 19 bases in the middle. This CDR3 is built from 15 residues.

This clonotype was picked up one time. This chain joins TRBV4-2 and TRBJ2-5; 9 bases map to TRBD2. The CDR3 is 14 amino acids. J gave up 4 bases and V 2 bases, and 2 bases lay outside the gene matches. Per the germline V gene, CDR1 is LGHNA and CDR2 is YNFKEQ. Written as DNA, the CDR3 is TGTGCCAGCAGCCAATCGACTAGCGGAGAGACCCAGTACTTC. This codes for CASSQSTSGETQYF.

The rearrangement joins TRBV12-3 or TRBV12-4 to TRBJ2-7; 8 nucleotides align to TRBD1. This CDR3 contains 14 residues. V was pared by 1 base and J by 4 bases, with 3 bases of the junction left unmatched. The CDR3 region is CASSLGTGKYEQYF. The CDR3 DNA follows: TGTGCCAGCAGTTTAGGGACAGGGAAGTACGAGCAGTACTTC.

The chain's CDR3 is CASRIGNSPLHF. CDR3 nucleotides: TGCGCCAGCAGGATTGGGAATTCACCCCTCCACTTT. The chain carries TRBV5-1 and TRBJ1-6, with unresolved D. CDR1 is SGHRS and CDR2 is YFSETQ in the germline V gene. V was trimmed by 5 bases and J by 7 bases, leaving 7 bases between them. CDR3 length equals 12 residues.